This T cell receptor (beta chain) was found in a study of cytomegalovirus exposure and HLA in healthy donors. Study observations and caveats: One cluster of highly shared sequence variants probably arose as a sequencing artifact.

The CDR3 is 19 residues long. The V end was cut by 5 bases, the J end by 0 bases, with 25 bases between. Germline lookup yields CDR1 SGHTA and CDR2 FQGNSA. Remarks on this clone: Its specificity is unknown.

Researchers ran the PCR with 60 Vbeta and 13 Jbeta primers. Here immunoSEQ multiplex PCR was the method, and the copy in TCRdb shows in-frame clones only, minus some. The table records fewer than 150,000 clones, 60% to 85% of them present only once. The chain recombines TRBV7-2 with TRBJ1-1; D not certain. Material for sequencing was PBMCs. The sequence came from a young man in good health and CMV-seronegative. The DNA of the CDR3 is TGTGCCAGCAGCCTCCACCCCCGGGAGGAGCTGTTAATGAACACTGAAGCTTTCTTT. Amino acid sequence: CASSLHPREELLMNTEAFF.